These T cell receptor beta chains were read from a single sample in a study of T cell changes during pregnancy in multiple sclerosis. The assay was immunoSEQ multiplex PCR, and TCRdb's table has in-frame clones only and misses some. The profile shows more than 55,000 clones, roughly 94% of them singletons. The source was CD8+ T cells from peripheral blood mononuclear cells, collected after pregnancy. These receptors all come from a female donor with multiple sclerosis, enrolled in a pregnancy study. CDR3s include the opening cysteine and the closing phenylalanine or tryptophan. Each record gives: D gene, clone size, J gene, V gene, CDR3 length, CDR3 DNA, CDR3 protein. The D gene is left open where the match is weak. The size of a clone is reported for some rows only, either as once, few or many, or as a class for expanded clones.

TRBD2	.	TRBJ2-7	TRBV27	14	TGTGCCAGCAGTTTTGGCGGGAGTCGATACGAGCAGTACTTC	CASSFGGSRYEQYF
TRBD1	.	TRBJ2-3	TRBV29-1	13	TGCAGCGCGGACAGGGAGAATACAGATACGCAGTATTTT	CSADRENTDTQYF
TRBD1	medium-sized	TRBJ1-1	TRBV7-9	15	TGTGCCAGCAGCAACTTACAGGGGGCAAAGGCTGAAGCTTTCTTT	CASSNLQGAKAEAFF
TRBD2	.	TRBJ2-2	TRBV10-3	16	TGTGCCATCAGTGATCCTCAGCGGGGGTACACCGGGGAGCTGTTTTTT	CAISDPQRGYTGELFF
TRBD1	.	TRBJ2-1	TRBV28	16	TGTGCCAGCAGCCTCTTCAGGGGGATCGCCTACAATGAGCAGTTCTTC	CASSLFRGIAYNEQFF
.	.	TRBJ2-2	TRBV9	15	TGTGCCAGCAGTGGTTTAGGGGGGAACACCGGGGAGCTGTTTTTT	CASSGLGGNTGELFF
.	.	TRBJ2-7	TRBV5-1	13	TGCGCCAGCAGCCCGACTAGCTCCTACGAGCAGTACTTC	CASSPTSSYEQYF
.	.	TRBJ1-4	TRBV9	15	TGTGCCAGCAGCGTAGAAGGAGCAACTAATGAAAAACTGTTTTTT	CASSVEGATNEKLFF
.	.	TRBJ1-5	TRBV27	12	TGTGCCAGCAGTCAAGCGAATCAGCCCCAGCATTTT	CASSQANQPQHF
TRBD1	.	TRBJ2-7	TRBV7-9	14	TGTGCCAGCAGCTACAGGGGCCCCACCTACGAGCAGTACTTC	CASSYRGPTYEQYF
.	.	TRBJ2-2	TRBV6-5	13	TGTGCCAGCAGTTACCAGGGGCCCGGGGAGCTGTTTTTT	CASSYQGPGELFF
.	.	TRBJ2-1	TRBV5-4	13	TGTGCCAGCAGCTTAGACTCATACAATGAGCAGTTCTTC	CASSLDSYNEQFF
TRBD2	.	TRBJ2-3	TRBV2	16	TGTGCCAGCAGTGCTTGGACTAGCGGAAGCACAGATACGCAGTATTTT	CASSAWTSGSTDTQYF
TRBD1	.	TRBJ1-1	TRBV28	15	TGTGCCAGCACCGGACAGGGGATCTTGAACACTGAAGCTTTCTTT	CASTGQGILNTEAFF
TRBD2	.	TRBJ2-7	TRBV10-3	18	TGTGCCATCAGTCGGCGGGAGGGCCTCGAACGCGTTGATCCCGAGCAGTACTTC	CAISRREGLERVDPEQYF
.	.	TRBJ2-7	TRBV9	13	TGTGCCAGCAGCGTTGGGGGCGACGGGGAGCAGTACTTC	CASSVGGDGEQYF
TRBD2	.	TRBJ2-3	TRBV7-9	17	TGTGCCAGCAGCTTACTCCACGGACTAGCAAATACGGATACGCAGTATTTT	CASSLLHGLANTDTQYF
.	.	TRBJ1-2	TRBV30	12	TGTGCCTGGAGTGGGGGACTTCCTGGCTACACCTTC	CAWSGGLPGYTF
TRBD1	.	TRBJ2-7	TRBV27	14	TGTGCCAGCAGTCCCGGGACAGCCTCCTACGAGCAGTACTTC	CASSPGTASYEQYF
TRBD1	.	TRBJ1-1	TRBV30	14	TGTGCCTGGACGTGGACAGGGGGGTACACTGAAGCTTTCTTT	CAWTWTGGYTEAFF
TRBD2	.	TRBJ2-7	TRBV29-1	12	TGCAGCGTTAGCGGGAGAGGCTACGAGCAGTACTTC	CSVSGRGYEQYF
.	.	TRBJ2-5	TRBV4-2	13	TGTGCCAGCAGCCAAGGTGTTGATCAGGCCCAGTACTTC	CASSQGVDQAQYF
TRBD2	.	TRBJ2-1	TRBV19	14	TGTGCCAGTAGGGGGGAGCGGGAGTTCGATGAGCAGTTCTTC	CASRGEREFDEQFF
TRBD1	.	TRBJ1-5	TRBV19	17	TGTGCCAGTAGTATGCACCGGGACAGGGGTAAGGATCAGCCCCAGCATTTT	CASSMHRDRGKDQPQHF
.	.	TRBJ1-5	TRBV6-1	14	TGTGCCAGCAGTGAAGGAGGCGGACTACGAGCCCAGCATTTT	CASSEGGGLRAQHF
TRBD2	.	TRBJ2-7	TRBV27	18	TGTGCCAGCAGGGAAAGGGGACTAGCGGGGGCCAGCTCCTACGAGCAGTACTTC	CASRERGLAGASSYEQYF
TRBD2	.	TRBJ2-2	TRBV19	21	TGTGCCAGTAGTATAGAGAGACTAGCGGGAGTAGCCCCTCTTAACACCGGGGAGCTGTTTTTT	CASSIERLAGVAPLNTGELFF
TRBD2	.	TRBJ2-7	TRBV19	16	TGTGCCAGTAGCCCGGGGGTAGCGGGAGATATCAACGAGCAGTACTTC	CASSPGVAGDINEQYF
.	.	TRBJ2-7	TRBV7-2	15	TGTGCCAGCAGCTTAGTGGCGGGCCGCGGCTACGAGCAGTACTTC	CASSLVAGRGYEQYF
TRBD2	.	TRBJ2-5	TRBV28	17	TGTGCCAGCAGTAAGTTAGCGGGAGCCACCTCCGGGGAGACCCAGTACTTC	CASSKLAGATSGETQYF
TRBD2	.	TRBJ2-7	TRBV4-3	15	TGCGCCAGCAGCCAAGGTGGTAGCGGGATCTACGAGCAGTACTTC	CASSQGGSGIYEQYF
.	.	TRBJ1-5	TRBV28	15	TGTGCCAGCAGACCTTTAACAGATCGCGTTCAGCCCCAGCATTTT	CASRPLTDRVQPQHF
.	.	TRBJ2-7	TRBV11-2	16	TGTGCCAGCAGCTGGGGGGTTGAGACATTCGGCTACGAGCAGTACTTC	CASSWGVETFGYEQYF
.	.	TRBJ1-5	TRBV19	15	TGTGCCAGTAGTATAGTGCGGGATATCAATCAGCCCCAGCATTTT	CASSIVRDINQPQHF
TRBD2	.	TRBJ2-7	TRBV7-9	14	TGTGCCAGCAGTAGGACTAGCGGAAACTACGAGCAGTACTTC	CASSRTSGNYEQYF
.	.	TRBJ2-7	TRBV27	14	TGTGCCAGCAGTCCTTATCTAGTGACCTACGAGCAGTACTTC	CASSPYLVTYEQYF
.	once	TRBJ1-4	TRBV9	15	TGTGCCAGCAGCTCCACCGGCCTGGGAGGCGAAAAACTGTTTTTT	CASSSTGLGGEKLFF
TRBD2	.	TRBJ2-1	TRBV7-6	15	TGTGCCAGCAGCGCTAGCGGGACTTCCTACAATGAGCAGTTCTTC	CASSASGTSYNEQFF
TRBD2	.	TRBJ2-7	TRBV7-6	17	TGTGCCAGCAGCTACGGGACTAGCGGGACCTTTTACTACGAGCAGTACTTC	CASSYGTSGTFYYEQYF
TRBD1	.	TRBJ1-2	TRBV7-2	15	TGTGCCAGCAGCTCCGCCGGACAGGCAAACTATGGCTACACCTTC	CASSSAGQANYGYTF
.	.	TRBJ2-1	TRBV29-1	10	TGCAGCGTTGAAGTTCTTGAGCAGTTCTTC	CSVEVLEQFF
.	.	TRBJ2-1	TRBV9	13	TGTGCCAGCAGCGTAGTAGGGGACAATGAGCAGTTCTTC	CASSVVGDNEQFF
TRBD2	.	TRBJ2-2	TRBV4-2	16	TGTGCCAGCAGCCAGGAGGGACTAGCAGACACCGGGGAGCTGTTTTTT	CASSQEGLADTGELFF
TRBD1	.	TRBJ2-2	TRBV25-1	16	TGTGCCAGCAGTCGACCGGGACAGGGGTCTGCCGGGGAGCTGTTTTTT	CASSRPGQGSAGELFF
TRBD1	.	TRBJ1-2	TRBV29-1	13	TGCAGCGCCCGGACAGGGCGTAGCTATGGCTACACCTTC	CSARTGRSYGYTF
TRBD1	once	TRBJ1-2	TRBV18	15	TGTGCCAGCTCATTGGGACAGGGTAATGACTATGGCTACACCTTC	CASSLGQGNDYGYTF
.	.	TRBJ1-5	TRBV19	12	TGTGCCAGTAGTATAGCCGCAGGAGGTCAGCATTTT	CASSIAAGGQHF
TRBD2	.	TRBJ2-1	TRBV19	16	TGTGCCAGTAGTATAGAGGGCGGGAGCTCCTACAATGAGCAGTTCTTC	CASSIEGGSSYNEQFF
.	.	TRBJ1-2	TRBV25-1	14	TGTGCCAGCAGTGAAGTTGGAGAAGCCGGAGGCTACACCTTC	CASSEVGEAGGYTF
.	.	TRBJ2-3	TRBV4-1	18	TGCGCCAGCAGCCAAGACCCAGACCCTCGAGGATACACAGATACGCAGTATTTT	CASSQDPDPRGYTDTQYF
.	.	TRBJ2-7	TRBV5-8	12	TGTGCCAGCAGCTTGGAGCACTACGAGCAGTACTTC	CASSLEHYEQYF
.	.	TRBJ1-5	TRBV7-9	12	TGTGCCAGCAGCTTAGGGAGGGAGCCCCAGCATTTT	CASSLGREPQHF